The sequence of this T cell receptor (beta chain) was determined in a study of beta chain features in type 1 diabetes. Study-wide points: Junctions at VDJ sites from type 1 diabetes patients had fewer insertions and more deletions. The study found moderately but significantly shorter TCRB CDR3s in all four CD4+ subsets of Type 1 diabetes patients. Relative to healthy donors, patients appeared to have naive, central memory and Treg TCRB repertoires that were more similar. For TCRB rearrangement, an influence of HLA type remained unresolved here.

In all sorted populations, purity surpassed 95%. Every isolated RNA sample was fully reverse transcribed, so sequencing captured expressed TCRB transcripts. Measured with immunoSEQ multiplex PCR; TCRdb has only the in-frame clones, and not every one. This sample has hundreds of thousands of clones; around 15% occur once, and the top ten carry approximately 0.043%. Only a few counts were recorded for this clone. The antigen is undetermined. Germline V gives CDR1 MNHEY, CDR2 SMNVEV (reference sequence). Trimming stripped 7 bases from V and 5 bases from J, with 15 bases between. The CDR3 runs 13 residues.

This receptor was obtained from a man younger than 30 with type 1 diabetes. Sequencing was done on a sample of naive CD4+ T cells from blood. The rearrangement uses TRBV27 and TRBJ2-7; possibly TRBD1 for D (7 bases). As DNA, the CDR3 is TGTGCCAGCAAGGTAGGAGGGGGCGACGAGCAGTACTTC. The encoded protein is CASKVGGGDEQYF.